The following is a TCR beta chain sequence with its context. Its antigen is as yet unknown. The length of the CDR3 is 14 residues. The junction had 5 bases not matched to a gene; V was cut back by 4 bases and J by 4 bases. Per germline, CDR1 ENHRY and CDR2 SYGVKD. Single viable CD3+CD4+CD8-CD45RO+ cells were sorted as the memory CD4+ T cells. These data belong to a study of memory CD4+ T cells and cytomegalovirus serostatus. Findings and limits, study-wide: Each of around 69 CMV-associated TCRbeta sequences occurred in one to five individuals. The CMV-associated TCR signature appears largely within the CD4+ memory repertoire.

Here immunoSEQ multiplex PCR was the method, and the copy in TCRdb shows in-frame clones only, minus some. The data hold tens of thousands of clones, with approximately 78% observed a single time. The sequence was obtained from an adult in good health and CMV-seronegative. Material: memory CD4+ T cells from blood. The chain has TRBV10-3 and TRBJ1-1; TRBD1 aligns across 8 bases. Written as DNA, the CDR3 is TGTGCCATCAGTGCGTTTACAGGGGGCACTGAAGCTTTCTTT. It yields the protein CAISAFTGGTEAFF.